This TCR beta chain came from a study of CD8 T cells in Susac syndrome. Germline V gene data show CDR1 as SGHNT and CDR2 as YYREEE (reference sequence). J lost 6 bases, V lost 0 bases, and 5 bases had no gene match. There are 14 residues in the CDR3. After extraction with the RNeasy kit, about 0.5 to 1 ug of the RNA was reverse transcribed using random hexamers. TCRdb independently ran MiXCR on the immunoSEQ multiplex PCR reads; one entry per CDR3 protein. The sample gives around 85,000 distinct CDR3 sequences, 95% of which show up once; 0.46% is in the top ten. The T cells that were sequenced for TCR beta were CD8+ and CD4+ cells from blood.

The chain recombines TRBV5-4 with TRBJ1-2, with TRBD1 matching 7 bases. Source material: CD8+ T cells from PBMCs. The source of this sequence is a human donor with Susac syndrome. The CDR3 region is CASSLGDSGHGYTF. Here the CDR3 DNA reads TGTGCCAGCAGCTTGGGGGACAGCGGCCATGGCTACACCTTC.